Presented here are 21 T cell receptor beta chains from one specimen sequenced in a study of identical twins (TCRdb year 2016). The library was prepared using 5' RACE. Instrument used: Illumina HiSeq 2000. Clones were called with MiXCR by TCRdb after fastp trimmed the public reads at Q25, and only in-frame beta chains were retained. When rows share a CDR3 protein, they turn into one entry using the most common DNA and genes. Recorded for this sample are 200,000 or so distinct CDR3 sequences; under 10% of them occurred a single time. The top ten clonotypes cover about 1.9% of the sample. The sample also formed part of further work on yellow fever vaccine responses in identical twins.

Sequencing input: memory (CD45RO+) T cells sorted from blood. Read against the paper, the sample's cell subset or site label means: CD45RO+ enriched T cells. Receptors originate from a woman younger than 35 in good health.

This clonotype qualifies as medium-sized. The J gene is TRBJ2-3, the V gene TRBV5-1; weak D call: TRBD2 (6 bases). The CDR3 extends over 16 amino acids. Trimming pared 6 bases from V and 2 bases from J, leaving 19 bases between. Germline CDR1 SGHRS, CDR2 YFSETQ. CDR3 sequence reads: CASTSSRDLFTDTQYF. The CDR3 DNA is TGCGCCAGCACCTCAAGCCGGGACTTATTCACAGATACGCAGTATTTT.

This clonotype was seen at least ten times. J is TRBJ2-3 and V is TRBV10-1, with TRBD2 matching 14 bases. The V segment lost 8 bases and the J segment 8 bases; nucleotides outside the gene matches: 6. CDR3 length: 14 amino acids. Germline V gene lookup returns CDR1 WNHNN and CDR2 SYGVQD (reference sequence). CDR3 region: CASGGLAGERTQYF. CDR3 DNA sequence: TGCGCCAGCGGGGGACTAGCGGGAGAGCGTACGCAGTATTTT.

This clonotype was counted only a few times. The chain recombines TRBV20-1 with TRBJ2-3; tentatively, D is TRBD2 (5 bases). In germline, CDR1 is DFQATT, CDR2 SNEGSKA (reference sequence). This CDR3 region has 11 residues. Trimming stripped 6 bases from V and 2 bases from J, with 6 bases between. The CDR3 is CSAEDTDTQYF. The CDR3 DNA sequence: TGCAGTGCGGAGGACACAGATACGCAGTATTTT.

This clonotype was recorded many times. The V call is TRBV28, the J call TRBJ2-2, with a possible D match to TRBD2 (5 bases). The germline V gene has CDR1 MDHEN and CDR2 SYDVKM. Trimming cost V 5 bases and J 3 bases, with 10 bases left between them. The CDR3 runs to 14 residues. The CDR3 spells CASSLVGDTGELFF. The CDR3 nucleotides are TGTGCCAGCAGTCTCGTCGGGGACACCGGGGAGCTGTTTTTT.

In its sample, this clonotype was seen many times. CDR3 protein: CASSNEGPTNGYTF. The CDR3 DNA is TGTGCCAGCAGTAATGAGGGGCCTACGAACGGCTACACCTTC. The chain carries TRBV7-9 and TRBJ1-2, with a weak D call TRBD1 (5 bases). The germline V and J ends were trimmed by 6 bases and 8 bases, with 19 bases remaining between them. Germline CDR1 SEHNR, CDR2 FQNEAQ (reference sequence). The CDR3 is made up of 14 amino acids.

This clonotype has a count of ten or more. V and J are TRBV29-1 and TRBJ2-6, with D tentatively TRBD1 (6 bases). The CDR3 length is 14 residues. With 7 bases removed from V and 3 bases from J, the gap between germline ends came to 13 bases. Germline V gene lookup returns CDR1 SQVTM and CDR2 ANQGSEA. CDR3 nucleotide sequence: TGCAGCGCCTCAGGGGACGGTGGGGCCAACGTCCTGACTTTC. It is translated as CSASGDGGANVLTF.

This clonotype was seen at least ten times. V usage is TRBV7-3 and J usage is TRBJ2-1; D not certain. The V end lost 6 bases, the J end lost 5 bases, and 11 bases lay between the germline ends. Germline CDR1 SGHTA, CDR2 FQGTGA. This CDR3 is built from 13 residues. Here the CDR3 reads CASRPPGHNEQFF. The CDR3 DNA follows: TGTGCCAGCAGACCCCCCGGGCACAATGAGCAGTTCTTC.

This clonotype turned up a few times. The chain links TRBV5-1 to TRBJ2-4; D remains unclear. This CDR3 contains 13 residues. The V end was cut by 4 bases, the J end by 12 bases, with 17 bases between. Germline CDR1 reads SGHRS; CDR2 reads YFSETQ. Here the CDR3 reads CASSTEGLDTQYF. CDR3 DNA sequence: TGCGCCAGCAGCACCGAAGGCCTAGACACTCAGTACTTC.

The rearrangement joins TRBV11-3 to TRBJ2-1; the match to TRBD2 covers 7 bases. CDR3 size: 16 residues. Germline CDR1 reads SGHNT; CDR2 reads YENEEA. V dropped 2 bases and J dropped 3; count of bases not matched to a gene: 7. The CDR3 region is CASSLSTPGGYNEQFF. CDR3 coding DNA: TGTGCCAGCAGCTTAAGTACTCCGGGAGGCTACAATGAGCAGTTCTTC.

CDR3: CSAAREQGGNQPQHF. Here the CDR3 DNA reads TGCAGTGCCGCTCGAGAACAGGGGGGCAATCAGCCCCAGCATTTT. The V and J genes are TRBV20-1 and TRBJ1-5; 8 bases match TRBD1. The CDR3 spans 15 residues. Per the germline V gene, CDR1 is DFQATT and CDR2 is SNEGSKA (reference sequence). V dropped 6 bases and J dropped 2; count of bases not matched to a gene: 9.

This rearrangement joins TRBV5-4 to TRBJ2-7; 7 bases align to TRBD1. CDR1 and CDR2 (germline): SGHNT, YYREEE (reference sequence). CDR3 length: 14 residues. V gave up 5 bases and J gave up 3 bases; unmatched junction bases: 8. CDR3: CASRPGTDSYEQYF. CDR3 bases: TGTGCCAGCAGACCCGGGACAGACAGCTACGAGCAGTACTTC.

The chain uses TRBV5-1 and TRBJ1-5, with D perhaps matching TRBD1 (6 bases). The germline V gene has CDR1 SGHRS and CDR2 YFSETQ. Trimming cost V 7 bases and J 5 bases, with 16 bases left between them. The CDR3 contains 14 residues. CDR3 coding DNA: TGCGCCAGCTCGACAGGTCTAGGGGATCAGCCCCAGCATTTT. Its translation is CASSTGLGDQPQHF.

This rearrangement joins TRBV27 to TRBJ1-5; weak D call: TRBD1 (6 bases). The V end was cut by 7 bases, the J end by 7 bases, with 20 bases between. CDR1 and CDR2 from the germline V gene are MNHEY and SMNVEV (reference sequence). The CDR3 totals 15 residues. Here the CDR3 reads CASNLGGRANQPQHF. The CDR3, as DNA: TGTGCCAGCAACTTGGGGGGCAGAGCCAACCAGCCCCAGCATTTT.

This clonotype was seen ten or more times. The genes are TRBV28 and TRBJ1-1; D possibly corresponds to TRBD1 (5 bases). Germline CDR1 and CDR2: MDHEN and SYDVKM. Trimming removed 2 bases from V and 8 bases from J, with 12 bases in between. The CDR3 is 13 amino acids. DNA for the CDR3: TGTGCCAGCAGTTTACAGCTCCGGGGCGAAGCTTTCTTT. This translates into CASSLQLRGEAFF.

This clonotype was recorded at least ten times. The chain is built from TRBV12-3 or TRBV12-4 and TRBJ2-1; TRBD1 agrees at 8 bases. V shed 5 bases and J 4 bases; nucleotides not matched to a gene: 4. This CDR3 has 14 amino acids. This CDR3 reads CASSQGTGYNEQFF. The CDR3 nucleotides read TGTGCCAGCAGTCAAGGGACAGGATACAATGAGCAGTTCTTC.

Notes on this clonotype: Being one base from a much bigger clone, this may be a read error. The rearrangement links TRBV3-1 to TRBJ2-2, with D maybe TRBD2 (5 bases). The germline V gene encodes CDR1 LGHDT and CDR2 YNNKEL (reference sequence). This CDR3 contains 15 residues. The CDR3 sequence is CASCQGRGIHGELFF. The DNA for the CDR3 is TGTGCCAGCTGCCAAGGGAGAGGGATCCACGGGGAGCTGTTTTTT.

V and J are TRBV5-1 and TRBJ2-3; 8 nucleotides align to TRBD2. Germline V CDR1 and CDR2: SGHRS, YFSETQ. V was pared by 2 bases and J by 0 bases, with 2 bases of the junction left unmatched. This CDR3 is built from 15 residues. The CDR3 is CASSFSGISTDTQYF. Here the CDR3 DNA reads TGCGCCAGCAGCTTTAGCGGGATTAGCACAGATACGCAGTATTTT. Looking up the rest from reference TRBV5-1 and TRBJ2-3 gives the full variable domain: KAGVTQTPRYLIKTRGQQVTLSCSPISGHRSVSWYQQTPGQGLQFLFEYFSETQRNKGNFPGRFSGRQFSNSRSEMNVSTLELGDSALYLCASSFSGISTDTQYFGPGTRLTVL.

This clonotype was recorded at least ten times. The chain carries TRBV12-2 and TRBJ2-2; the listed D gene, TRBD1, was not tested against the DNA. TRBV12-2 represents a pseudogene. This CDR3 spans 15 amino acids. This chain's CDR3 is CASRPRAEYTGELFF. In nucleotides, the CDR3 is TGTGCAAGTCGCCCACGGGCGGAGTACACCGGGGAGCTGTTTTTT.

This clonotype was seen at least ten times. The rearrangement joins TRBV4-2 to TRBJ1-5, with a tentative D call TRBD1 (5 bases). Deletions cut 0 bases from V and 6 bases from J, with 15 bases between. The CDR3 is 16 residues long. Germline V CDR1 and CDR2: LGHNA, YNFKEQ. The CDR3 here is CASSQDPGGVSQPQHF. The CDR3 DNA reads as TGTGCCAGCAGCCAAGATCCCGGGGGGGTTAGTCAGCCCCAGCATTTT.

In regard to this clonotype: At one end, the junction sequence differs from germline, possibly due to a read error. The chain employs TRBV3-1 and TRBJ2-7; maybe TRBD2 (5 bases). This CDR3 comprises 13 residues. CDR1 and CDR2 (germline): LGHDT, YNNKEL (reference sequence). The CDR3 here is CASSQRLAFEQNF. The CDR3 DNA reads TGTGCCAGCAGCCAACGGCTAGCTTTTGAACAGAACTTC.

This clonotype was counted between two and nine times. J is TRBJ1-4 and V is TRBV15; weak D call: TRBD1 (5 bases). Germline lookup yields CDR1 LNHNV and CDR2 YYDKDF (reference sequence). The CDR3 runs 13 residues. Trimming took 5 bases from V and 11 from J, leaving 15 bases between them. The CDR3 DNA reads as TGTGCCACCAGCCAATCCCGGGACCTCAAACTGTTTTTT. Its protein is CATSQSRDLKLFF.